This TCR beta chain came from a study of T-cell reconstitution after alpha-beta-depleted transplantation in children. Germline CDR1 and CDR2: MNHEY and SVGEGT. V lost 10 bases, J lost 2 bases, and 18 bases lay in between. The CDR3 has 15 residues. During its preparation, the TCRbeta library received unique molecular identifiers. A single record per CDR3 protein comes from TCRdb applying MiXCR to the PCR reads. The sample lists under 450,000 distinct CDR3 sequences, 13% seen once, with around 4.5% in the top ten. The TCR was taken from a human donor who donated a stem cell graft to a child with Fanconi anemia. Sequences were derived from PBMCs, sampled from the stem cell graft. The rearrangement joins TRBV6-2 or TRBV6-3 to TRBJ2-1; no reliable D call. Here the CDR3 DNA reads TGTGCCAACTTGCAAACGGATTCCCCCTACAATGAGCAGTTCTTC. As protein: CANLQTDSPYNEQFF.